This T cell receptor (beta chain) was profiled in a study of OX40 agonist ivuxolimab in advanced cancers. Study overall: Ivuxolimab is a fully human IgG2 antibody that activates OX40 (CD134).

Autoimmune disease history or systemic immunosuppression led to patient exclusion. This table comes from immunoSEQ multiplex PCR, and its TCRdb copy is limited to in-frame clones, with some not included. The table shows 71,000 or so clones, with about 93% occurring only once. Overall study findings and caveats: Average numbers of expanded clones were greater in CD8+ T cells than in CD4+.

V was trimmed by 0 bases and J by 5 bases, leaving 17 bases between them. Germline CDR1 SGDLS, CDR2 YYNGEE. This CDR3 has 16 amino acids. For this clone: Its target is unknown.

This sample comprised CD4+ or CD8+ T cells sorted from blood, obtained in a trial of the OX40 agonist ivuxolimab. The source of this sequence is an adult with an advanced solid tumor such as melanoma, head and neck, liver or kidney cancer. V is TRBV9 and J is TRBJ2-5, with D perhaps matching TRBD1 (6 bases). This CDR3 reads CASSVGGLASRETQYF. The CDR3 bases are TGTGCCAGCAGCGTAGGGGGGCTAGCTTCGAGGGAGACCCAGTACTTC.